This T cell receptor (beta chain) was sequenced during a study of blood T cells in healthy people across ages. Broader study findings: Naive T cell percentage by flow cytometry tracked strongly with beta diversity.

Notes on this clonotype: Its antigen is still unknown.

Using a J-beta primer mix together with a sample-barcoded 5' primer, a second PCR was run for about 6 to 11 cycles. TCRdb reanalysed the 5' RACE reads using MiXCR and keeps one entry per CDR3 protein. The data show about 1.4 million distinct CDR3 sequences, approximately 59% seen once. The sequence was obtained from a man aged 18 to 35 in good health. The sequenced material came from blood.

The CDR3 DNA reads as TGCGCCAGCAGTGAGGGGGGTCCCAAAAACATTCAGTACTTC. Translation gives CASSEGGPKNIQYF. V gene TRBV10-1 combines with J gene TRBJ2-4; D possibly uses TRBD1 or TRBD2 (5 bases each). V was trimmed by 2 bases and J by 2 bases, leaving 7 bases between them. Germline loops: CDR1 WNHNN, CDR2 SYGVQD (reference sequence). The CDR3 runs 14 residues.